This is a list of T cell receptor beta chains from one sample in a study of CD8 T cells in Susac syndrome. One entry per CDR3 protein, called by TCRdb with MiXCR from the immunoSEQ multiplex PCR reads. The table shows 70,000 or so distinct CDR3 sequences, with over 90% occurring only once. Material for sequencing was CD8+ T cells from PBMCs. The receptors were gathered from a human donor in good health. The conserved cysteine and the conserved F or W are not part of the CDR3 here. The D gene is left open where the match is weak.

length	J	D	V	CDR3
12	TRBJ2-7	NA	TRBV27	ASSLLGSAYEQY
13	TRBJ1-1	TRBD1	TRBV5-1	ASSSPGTGGTEAF
12	TRBJ2-2	NA	TRBV4-2	ASGGTTLGGELF
15	TRBJ2-3	NA	TRBV19	ASSISPWAGLLDTQY
8	TRBJ1-1	NA	TRBV19	ASLSTEAF
11	TRBJ1-2	NA	TRBV29-1	SVWGRDDYGYA
13	TRBJ2-5	TRBD2	TRBV5-4	ASSGVRGGQETQY
14	TRBJ2-5	NA	TRBV3-1	ASSQEWGTLGETQY
12	TRBJ1-6	NA	TRBV6-5	ASSYGLYNSPLH
12	TRBJ2-1	TRBD1	TRBV19	ASSMGTGWNEQF
11	TRBJ1-1	TRBD1	TRBV4-1	ASRHRGWTEAF
11	TRBJ2-3	NA	TRBV30	AWSWGRTDTQY
13	TRBJ2-7	TRBD1	TRBV14	ASSQEGQGSNEQY
10	TRBJ2-5	NA	TRBV29-1	SVGQLQETQY
12	TRBJ2-5	NA	TRBV15	ATSRTVGLETQY
11	TRBJ1-1	NA	TRBV24-1	ATSEAVNTEAF
10	TRBJ1-5	NA	TRBV13	ASARGDQPQH
12	TRBJ2-4	NA	TRBV5-1	ASSQDYSKNIQY
17	TRBJ2-6	NA	TRBV4-3	ASSQEGLASDSGANVLT
12	TRBJ1-2	NA	TRBV14	ASSPQGKPGGYT
13	TRBJ1-2	NA	TRBV5-1	ASSLDRVPLDGYT
16	TRBJ2-5	TRBD2	TRBV4-3	ASSQDRFSGGAGETQY
11	TRBJ2-7	NA	TRBV7-7	ASSLTDSYEQY
12	TRBJ1-4	NA	TRBV12-3/TRBV12-4	ASSSFLANEKLF
12	TRBJ2-1	NA	TRBV5-1	ASSLLDGDNEQF